The present entry profiles one T cell receptor (beta chain) with its context. Its antigen is not known. This specimen comes from a study of T-cell reconstitution after alpha-beta-depleted transplantation in children. Study outcomes and limitations: Most T-cell counts and diversity one year after the transplant came from T cells that were newly produced.

Trimming removed 8 bases at V and 0 bases at J, with 14 bases between. CDR3 size: 15 residues. CDR1 and CDR2 (germline): SGHVS, FQNEAQ. Unique molecular identifiers were incorporated into the prepared TCRbeta library. TCRdb reanalysed the PCR reads using MiXCR and keeps one entry per CDR3 protein. The sample holds under 450,000 distinct CDR3 sequences; around 15% are singletons and the top ten take approximately 29%. The material was PBMCs, mostly from graft donor cells, obtained 360 days after TCRalphabeta/CD19-depleted stem cell transplant. The chain recombines TRBV7-8 with TRBJ2-1, with D tentatively TRBD1 or TRBD2 (5 bases each). The origin of this receptor is a boy under two years old who had a stem cell transplant for Wiskott-Aldrich syndrome, so the T cells may come from the graft donor. CDR3 loop: CASSEGMSSYNEQFF. DNA for the CDR3: TGTGCCAGCTCCGAGGGGATGAGCTCCTACAATGAGCAGTTCTTC.